This T cell receptor (beta chain) originates from a study of STAT3 mutations in large granular lymphocyte leukemia. Study at large: Canonical activating STAT3 mutations were detected in roughly half of the longitudinally sequenced T-LGLL patients.

Each sample's TCRbeta library yielded on average about 41,000 productive templates. TCRdb keeps only in-frame clones here, not all; method: immunoSEQ multiplex PCR. The table lists some 31,000 clones, about 90% of them singletons, with about 12% in the top ten. Points on this clone: Its antigen is unidentified.

V was shortened by 2 bases and J by 2 bases, with 7 bases between the two germline ends. The germline gives CDR1 ENHRY, CDR2 SYGVKD. This CDR3 region has 14 residues. Notes on the study in general: In some patients, a small highly pathogenic clone possibly went undetected. In T-cell large granular lymphocyte leukemia, about half of patients showed multiple immunodominant subclonotypes.

The chain has TRBV10-3 and TRBJ1-3; a weak D match, TRBD1 (5 bases). The sequenced sample consisted of peripheral blood mononuclear cells. This receptor was obtained from a man in his fifties or sixties with T-cell large granular lymphocyte leukemia. Some clones in this sample may be carry-over from other donors' samples. As DNA, the CDR3 is TGTGCCATCAGTGAGGGGACGACTGGAAACACCATATATTTT. This sequence encodes CAISEGTTGNTIYF.